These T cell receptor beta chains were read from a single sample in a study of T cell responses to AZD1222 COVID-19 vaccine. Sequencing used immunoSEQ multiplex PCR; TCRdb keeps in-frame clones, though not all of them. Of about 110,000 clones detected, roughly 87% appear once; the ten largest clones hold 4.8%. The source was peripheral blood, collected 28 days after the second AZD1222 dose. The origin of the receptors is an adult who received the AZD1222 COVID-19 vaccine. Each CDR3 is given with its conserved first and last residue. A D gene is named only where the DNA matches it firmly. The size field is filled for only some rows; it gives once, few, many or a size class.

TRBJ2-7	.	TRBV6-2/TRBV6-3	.	TGTGCCAGCAGTTACTCGATCGAGGCAGGGGAATACGAGCAGTACTTC	CASSYSIEAGEYEQYF
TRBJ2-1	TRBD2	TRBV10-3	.	TGTGCCATCAGTTTGACTAGCGGGGGAGACAATGAGCAGTTCTTC	CAISLTSGGDNEQFF
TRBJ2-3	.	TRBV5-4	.	TGTGCCAGCAGCTTGGCCGGGGCGTCCGCAGATACGCAGTATTTT	CASSLAGASADTQYF
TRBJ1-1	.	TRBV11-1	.	TGTGCCAGCAGCTCCCTTTCGGGGTGGGCTGAAGCTTTCTTT	CASSSLSGWAEAFF
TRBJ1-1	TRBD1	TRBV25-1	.	TGTGCCAGCAGTGAAGGGGGGACAGGGGGGACTGAAGCTTTCTTT	CASSEGGTGGTEAFF
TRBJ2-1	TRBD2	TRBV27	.	TGTGCCAGCAGCCACAGCGGGGGGAACTACAATGAGCAGTTCTTC	CASSHSGGNYNEQFF
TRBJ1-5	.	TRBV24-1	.	TGTGCCACCAGTGACGTCGGGAGCGATCAGCCCCAGCATTTT	CATSDVGSDQPQHF
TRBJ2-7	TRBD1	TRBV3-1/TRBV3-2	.	TGTGCCAGCAGCCAAAGGACAGGGGGGTACGAGCAGTACTTC	CASSQRTGGYEQYF
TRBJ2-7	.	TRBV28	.	TGTGCCAGCAGTCCGGCGGACTCCTACGAGCAGTACTTC	CASSPADSYEQYF
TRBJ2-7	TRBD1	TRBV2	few	TGTGCCAGCTCAGACCGGGACAGGAGACCCTACGAGCAGTACTTC	CASSDRDRRPYEQYF
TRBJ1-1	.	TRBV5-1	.	TGCGCCAGCCAGAGTGGGGGGAGCGGCACTGAAGCTTTCTTT	CASQSGGSGTEAFF
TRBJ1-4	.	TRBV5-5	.	TGTGCCAGCAGCCGCCGGGACATAACTAATGAAAAACTGTTTTTT	CASSRRDITNEKLFF
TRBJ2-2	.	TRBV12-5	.	TGTGCTAGTGGTTTGGTACCGGGGTACACCGGGGAGCTGTTTTTT	CASGLVPGYTGELFF
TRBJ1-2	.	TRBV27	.	TGTGCCAGCAGTTTTGGTCCGGGTACTCGATACGGAGGCCGGGGCTACACCTTC	CASSFGPGTRYGGRGYTF
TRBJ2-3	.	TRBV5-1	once	TGCGCCAGCACAGACGTAGCGGGCACAGATACGCAGTATTTT	CASTDVAGTDTQYF
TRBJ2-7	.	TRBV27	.	TGTGCCAGTCCCATGGCCTACGAGCAGTACTTC	CASPMAYEQYF
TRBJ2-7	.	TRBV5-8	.	TGTGCCAGCAGCCCGGGACTTCCCTACGAGCAGTACTTC	CASSPGLPYEQYF
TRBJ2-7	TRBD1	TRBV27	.	TGTGCCAGCAGTTTATCCGGGACAGGGATCGAGCAGTACTTC	CASSLSGTGIEQYF
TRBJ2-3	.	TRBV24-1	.	TGTGCCACCAGTGACCTAATCACGCAGTATTTT	CATSDLITQYF
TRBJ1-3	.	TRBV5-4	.	TGTGCCAGCAGCTTTGAGCCGGGAAACACCATATATTTT	CASSFEPGNTIYF
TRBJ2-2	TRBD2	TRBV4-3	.	TGCGCCAGCAGCCAAGATCCCTATAGCGGGGGGGCCCAACTCGGGGAGCTGTTTTTT	CASSQDPYSGGAQLGELFF
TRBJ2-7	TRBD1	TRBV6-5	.	TGTGCCAGCAGTCTGAAGACAGGGGACTACGAGCAGTACTTC	CASSLKTGDYEQYF
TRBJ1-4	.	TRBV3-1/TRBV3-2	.	TGTGCCAGCAGCCTGGTAGCGGGCGTGGGGGAAAAACTGTTTTTT	CASSLVAGVGEKLFF
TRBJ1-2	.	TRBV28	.	TGTGCCAGCAGCCAAGGGCCCAGGGGAGATGGCTACACCTTC	CASSQGPRGDGYTF
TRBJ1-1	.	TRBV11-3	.	TGTGCCAGCAGCTTAGCCGGGCGACACACTGAAGCTTTCTTT	CASSLAGRHTEAFF
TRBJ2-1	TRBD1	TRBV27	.	TGTGCCAGCAGCCTGGGACAGGGCGGCAATGAGCAGTTCTTC	CASSLGQGGNEQFF
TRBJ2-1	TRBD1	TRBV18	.	TGTGCCAGCTCACCCTCCTCGGACAGGGAAGGCTACAATGAGCAGTTCTTC	CASSPSSDREGYNEQFF
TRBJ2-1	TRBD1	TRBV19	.	TGTGCCAGTAGCTCGGGACAGTCCTCCTACAATGAGCAGTTCTTC	CASSSGQSSYNEQFF
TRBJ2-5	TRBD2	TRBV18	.	TGTGCCAGCTCCCCTCGGACTAGCGGGGTTTTCCAAGAGACCCAGTACTTC	CASSPRTSGVFQETQYF
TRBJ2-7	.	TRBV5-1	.	TGCGCCAGCAGCCCGGGGACTCTCCCCTACGAGCAGTACTTC	CASSPGTLPYEQYF
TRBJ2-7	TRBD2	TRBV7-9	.	TGTGCCAGCAGCAGGACTAGCGGGCGCTCCTACGAGCAGTACTTC	CASSRTSGRSYEQYF
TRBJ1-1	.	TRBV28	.	TGTGCCAGCAGTCCCCCAGGGAGGGATGAAGCTTTCTTT	CASSPPGRDEAFF
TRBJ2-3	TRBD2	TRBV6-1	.	TGTGCCAGCAGTGAAGGACTAGCGGGGGCAGATACGCAGTATTTT	CASSEGLAGADTQYF
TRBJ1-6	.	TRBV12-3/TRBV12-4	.	TGTGCCAGCAGCGACAGAGGCTCACCCCTCCACTTT	CASSDRGSPLHF
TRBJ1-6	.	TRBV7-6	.	TGTGCCAGCAGCCAAGATGGAGACTCCTATAATTCACCCCTCCACTTT	CASSQDGDSYNSPLHF
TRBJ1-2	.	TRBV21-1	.	TGTGCCAGCCTCGTCACAGAGACTAACTATGGCTACACCTTC	CASLVTETNYGYTF
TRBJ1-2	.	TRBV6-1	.	TGTGCCAGCAGTGAAGGAAAGGAGGTTCGGTACACCTTC	CASSEGKEVRYTF
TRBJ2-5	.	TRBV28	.	TGTGCCAGCGGACAGGGAGGGATACAGACCCAGTACTTC	CASGQGGIQTQYF
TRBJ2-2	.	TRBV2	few	TGTGCCAGCAGCTCAGGGGGGCCCGGGGAGCTGTTTTTT	CASSSGGPGELFF
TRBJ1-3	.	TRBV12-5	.	TGTGCTAGTGGTTTCACAGGAGACTCTGGAAACACCATATATTTT	CASGFTGDSGNTIYF
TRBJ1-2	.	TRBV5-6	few	TGTGCCAGCAGCTTGCTTAGGGGATCGAGGAATGGCTACACCTTC	CASSLLRGSRNGYTF
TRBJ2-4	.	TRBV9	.	TGTGCCAGCAGCGTAGGTTTAGAATTGATGCGGAACATTCAGTACTTC	CASSVGLELMRNIQYF
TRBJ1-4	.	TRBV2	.	TGTGCCAGCAGTGAAGCCGGGAGGGTGACTAATGAAAAACTGTTTTTT	CASSEAGRVTNEKLFF
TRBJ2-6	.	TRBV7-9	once	TGTGCCAGCAGCTTAGCGGAGACGGGTGGGGCCAACGTCCTGACTTTC	CASSLAETGGANVLTF
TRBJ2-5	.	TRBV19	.	TGTGCCAGTAGTGTAGGACTACGGGTCCAAGAGACCCAGTACTTC	CASSVGLRVQETQYF
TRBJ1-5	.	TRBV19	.	TGTGCCAGTAGTATCGCCCTGAATCAGCCCCAGCATTTT	CASSIALNQPQHF
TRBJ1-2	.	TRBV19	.	TGTGCCAGTAGTGCGGGACTCCATGCTGGCTACACCTTC	CASSAGLHAGYTF
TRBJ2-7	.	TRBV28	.	TGTGCCAGCAGTTTAGTCGGGGGCCTGGGCGAGCAGTACTTC	CASSLVGGLGEQYF
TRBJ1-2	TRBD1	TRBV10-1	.	TGCGCCAGCAGTCTACCGAAGCTGAGTACGGGACAGGGGGCGCATGGCTACACCTTC	CASSLPKLSTGQGAHGYTF
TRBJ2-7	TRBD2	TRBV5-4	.	TGTGCCAGCAGCTTGGACACCGGGACTATCTACGAGCAGTACTTC	CASSLDTGTIYEQYF
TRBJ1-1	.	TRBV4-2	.	TGTGCCAGCAGCCAAGATGTCGGGTTCACTGAAGCTTTCTTT	CASSQDVGFTEAFF
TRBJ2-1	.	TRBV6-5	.	TGTGCCAGCAGCCCAGGATATTACAATGAGCAGTTCTTC	CASSPGYYNEQFF
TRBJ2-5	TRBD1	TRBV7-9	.	TGTGCCAGCAGCTTAAGGACAGGGGGTCAAGAGACCCAGTACTTC	CASSLRTGGQETQYF
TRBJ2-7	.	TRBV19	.	TGTGCCAGTAGTATAGGGGGGGCCTCCTACGAGCAGTACTTC	CASSIGGASYEQYF
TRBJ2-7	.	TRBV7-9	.	TGTGCCAGCAGCTCCCTCGGGGCAGCCCACGAGCAGTACTTC	CASSSLGAAHEQYF
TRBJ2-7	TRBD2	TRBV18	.	TGTGCCAGCTCGCCCGCGGGAGGGGGGGTGAGTGAGCAGTACTTC	CASSPAGGGVSEQYF
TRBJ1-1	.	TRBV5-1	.	TGCGCCAGCAGCCCCGGGGGGAGGATGAACACTGAAGCTTTCTTT	CASSPGGRMNTEAFF
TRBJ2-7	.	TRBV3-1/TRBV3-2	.	TGTGCCAGCAGCGCTCAGGATTACGAGCAGTACTTC	CASSAQDYEQYF